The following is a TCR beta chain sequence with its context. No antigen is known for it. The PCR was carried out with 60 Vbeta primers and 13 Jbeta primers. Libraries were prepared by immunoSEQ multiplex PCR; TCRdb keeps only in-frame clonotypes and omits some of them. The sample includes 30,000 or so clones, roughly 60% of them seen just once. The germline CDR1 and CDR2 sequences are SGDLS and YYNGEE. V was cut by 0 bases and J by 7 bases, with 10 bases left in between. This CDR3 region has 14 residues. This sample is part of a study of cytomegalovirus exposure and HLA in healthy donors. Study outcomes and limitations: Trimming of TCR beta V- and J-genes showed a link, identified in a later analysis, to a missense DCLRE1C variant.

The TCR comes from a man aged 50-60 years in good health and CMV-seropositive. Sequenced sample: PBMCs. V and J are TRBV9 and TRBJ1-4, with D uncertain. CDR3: CASSVAGGVEKLFF. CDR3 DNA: TGTGCCAGCAGCGTAGCGGGAGGCGTTGAAAAACTGTTTTTT.